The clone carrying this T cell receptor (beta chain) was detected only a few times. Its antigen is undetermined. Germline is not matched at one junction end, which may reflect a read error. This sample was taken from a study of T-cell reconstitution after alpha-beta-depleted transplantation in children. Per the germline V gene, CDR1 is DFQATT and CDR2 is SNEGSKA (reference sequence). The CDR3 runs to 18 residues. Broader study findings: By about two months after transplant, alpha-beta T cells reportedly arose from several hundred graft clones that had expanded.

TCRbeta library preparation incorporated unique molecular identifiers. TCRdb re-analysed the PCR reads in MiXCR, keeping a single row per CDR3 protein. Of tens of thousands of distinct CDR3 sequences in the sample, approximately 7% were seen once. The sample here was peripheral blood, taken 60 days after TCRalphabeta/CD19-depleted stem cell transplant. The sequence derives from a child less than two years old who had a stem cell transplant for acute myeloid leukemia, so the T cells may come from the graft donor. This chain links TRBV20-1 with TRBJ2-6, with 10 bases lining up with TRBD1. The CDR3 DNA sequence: TGCTGTGCTAGAGATCCCCGGACAGGGGGCTCTGGGGCCAACGTCCTGACTTTC. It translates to CCARDPRTGGSGANVLTF.